The clone carrying this T cell receptor (beta chain) was seen a few times. The data originate from a study of immune evolution from preneoplasia to lung adenocarcinoma. CDR3 length: 12 residues. V was cut by 8 bases and J by 4 bases, with 9 bases left in between. CDR1 MDHEN and CDR2 SYDVKM come from the germline V gene. Histologic diagnosis was independently verified by two lung pathologists. Nucleic acids came from premalignant or tumor cells enriched by macro-dissection. This table comes from immunoSEQ multiplex PCR, and its TCRdb copy is limited to in-frame clones, with some not included. The sample yields about 8,800 clones, about 80% seen once.

V and J are TRBV28 and TRBJ1-3; D is undetermined. The sequence came from a person aged 60-79 years with lung adenocarcinoma. The sample taken for sequencing was FFPE lung adenocarcinoma in situ tissue. The CDR3 loop reads CASEGLGNTIYF. CDR3 nucleotide sequence: TGTGCCAGCGAAGGGCTCGGAAACACCATATATTTT.